What follows are 25 T cell receptor beta chains derived from one specimen sequenced in a study of shared clonotypes between healthy human individuals. Some clones are missing from TCRdb's copy, which holds only in-frame ones; the method was immunoSEQ multiplex PCR. The table lists about a million clones, roughly 75% of them singletons. The sequencing sample was made of memory CD4+ T cells sorted from blood. This sample's subset: CD45RA-negative fraction. The receptors shown here come from a man in his late teens or twenties in good health.

This chain uses TRBV7-9 with TRBJ2-3; 7 bases map to TRBD2. This CDR3 comprises 17 residues. Germline values: CDR1 SEHNR, CDR2 FQNEAQ (reference sequence). The junction had 9 bases not matched to a gene; V was cut back by 2 bases and J by 1 base. The CDR3 sequence: CASSLMTGGGRTDTQYF. CDR3 coding DNA: TGTGCCAGCAGCTTAATGACTGGCGGGGGACGCACAGATACGCAGTATTTT.

This clone was found a few times. The V gene is TRBV7-9, the J gene TRBJ1-2; 7 bases match TRBD1. The V segment lost 5 bases and the J segment 8 bases; nucleotides outside the gene matches: 5. CDR1 SEHNR and CDR2 FQNEAQ come from the germline V gene (reference sequence). The CDR3 is 12 amino acids. The CDR3 region has the DNA TGTGCCAGCAGCCGAGGGGGCTCAGGCTACACCTTC. It yields the protein CASSRGGSGYTF. Full variable domain (outside the CDR3, taken from reference TRBV7-9 and TRBJ1-2): DTGVSQNPRHKITKRGQNVTFRCDPISEHNRLYWYRQTLGQGPEFLTYFQNEAQLEKSRLLSDRFSAERPKGSFSTLEIQRTEQGDSAMYLCASSRGGSGYTFGSGTRLTVV.

In the case of this clone: A much larger clone differs by one base, so this may be a read error. The chain links TRBV11-2 to TRBJ2-7; TRBD2 aligns across 10 bases. Germline CDR1 reads SGHAT; CDR2 reads FQNNGV. The length of the CDR3 is 14 residues. After removal of 5 bases from V and 3 bases from J, the junction contained 4 bases not matched to a gene. The CDR3 DNA follows: TGTGCCAGCAGCCCCCGGACTAGCGGCTACGAGCAGTACTTC. Translation gives CASSPRTSGYEQYF.

V gene TRBV7-2 combines with J gene TRBJ2-5, with 11 bases matching TRBD2. Germline V gene sequence: CDR1 SGHTA, CDR2 FQGNSA. The trim removed 6 bases at V and 3 bases at J, leaving 6 bases unmatched. This CDR3 has 15 amino acids. The CDR3 protein is CASSPSGRMEETQYF. CDR3 DNA: TGTGCCAGCAGTCCTAGCGGGAGGATGGAAGAGACCCAGTACTTC.

The chain links TRBV13 to TRBJ1-2; 10 nucleotides align to TRBD1. V lost 3 bases, J lost 2 bases, and 3 bases stayed unmatched. Germline CDR1 reads PRHDT; CDR2 reads FYEKMQ (reference sequence). CDR3 length: 15 residues. CDR3 loop: CASSFGTGANYGYTF. CDR3 in DNA: TGTGCCAGCAGCTTTGGGACAGGGGCAAACTATGGCTACACCTTC. The variable domain in full, with the rest retrieved from reference TRBV13 and TRBJ1-2, is AAGVIQSPRHLIKEKRETATLKCYPIPRHDTVYWYQQGPGQDPQFLISFYEKMQSDKGSIPDRFSAQQFSDYHSELNMSSLELGDSALYFCASSFGTGANYGYTFGSGTRLTVV.

V usage is TRBV19 and J usage is TRBJ1-1, with D uncertain. Germline-derived CDR1 and CDR2 are LNHDA and SQIVND (reference sequence). The CDR3 covers 11 residues. Trimming pared 7 bases from V and 5 bases from J, leaving 8 bases between. CDR3 sequence: CASIEWTEAFF. CDR3 nucleotides: TGTGCCAGTATCGAGTGGACTGAAGCTTTCTTT.

The chain employs TRBV28 and TRBJ2-4; 9 bases align to TRBD1. Germline CDR1 and CDR2: MDHEN and SYDVKM. The V and J ends lost 3 bases and 8 bases, in that order; junction bases with no gene match: 5. The CDR3 has 14 amino acids. The CDR3 here is CASSLRTGVDIQYF. The CDR3 nucleotides read TGTGCCAGCAGTTTGCGGACAGGGGTGGACATTCAGTACTTC.

The gene calls are TRBV19 and TRBJ2-2; D is unclear. Germline V gives CDR1 LNHDA, CDR2 SQIVND (reference sequence). The CDR3 is 13 amino acids. With 6 bases removed from V and 6 bases from J, the gap between germline ends came to 11 bases. CDR3 DNA: TGTGCCAGTAGAGGAAGGAGTGCCGGGGAGCTGTTTTTT. Amino acid sequence: CASRGRSAGELFF.

On this clone: Other nucleotide sequences from this sample produce the same CDR3. The chain links TRBV28 to TRBJ1-2; D remains ambiguous. The CDR3 spans 13 residues. With 2 bases removed from V and 1 base from J, the gap between germline ends came to 5 bases. Germline CDR1 reads MDHEN; CDR2 reads SYDVKM. CDR3 loop: CASSLDGNYGYTF. CDR3 DNA sequence: TGTGCCAGCAGTTTAGACGGTAACTATGGCTACACCTTC.

The chain has TRBV11-2 and TRBJ2-2; D unclear. The V end lost 1 base, the J end lost 4 bases, and 10 bases lay between the germline ends. Germline V CDR1 and CDR2: SGHAT, FQNNGV. This CDR3 is built from 15 residues. This chain's CDR3 is CASSLVGRFTGELFF. CDR3 bases: TGTGCCAGCAGCTTAGTGGGCAGATTCACCGGGGAGCTGTTTTTT.

The rearrangement uses TRBV11-3 and TRBJ2-1, with D tentatively TRBD2 (5 bases). Germline CDR1 and CDR2: SGHNT and YENEEA. The V and J ends lost 5 bases and 6 bases respectively, with 20 bases between them. This CDR3 has 16 residues. DNA of the CDR3: TGTGCCAGCAGCCCCCCCGGGTGGTTCGGGGTCAATGAGCAGTTCTTC. Translation: CASSPPGWFGVNEQFF.

The chain uses TRBV11-3 and TRBJ2-1, with 8 bases fitting TRBD2. Germline loops: CDR1 SGHNT, CDR2 YENEEA. The CDR3 contains 15 residues. V lost 5 bases, J lost 1 base, and 4 bases stayed unmatched. CDR3 in DNA: TGTGCCAGCAGCCTACTAGCGGCATCCTACAATGAGCAGTTCTTC. Translating gives CASSLLAASYNEQFF.

Regarding this clone: The same CDR3 also results from other DNA sequences found in this sample. This chain joins TRBV30 and TRBJ1-4; 7 bases align to TRBD1. Germline V gene data show CDR1 as GTSNPN and CDR2 as SVGIG (reference sequence). This CDR3 is 13 amino acids long. V lost 5 bases and J lost 8; bases outside the gene matches: 8. The CDR3 loop reads CAWSRQGGEKLFF. The CDR3 bases are TGTGCCTGGTCACGACAGGGAGGAGAAAAACTGTTTTTT.

The rearrangement uses TRBV6-4 and TRBJ2-7; D possibly uses TRBD1 or TRBD2 (5 bases each). Trimming removed 3 bases at V and 6 bases at J, with 12 bases between. Germline loops: CDR1 MRHNA, CDR2 SNTAGT. This CDR3 comprises 13 residues. The CDR3 loop is CASSEGPRGEQYF. The CDR3 region has the DNA TGTGCCAGCAGTGAGGGGCCCCGGGGCGAGCAGTACTTC.

V is TRBV28 and J is TRBJ2-7, with 12 bases fitting TRBD1. This CDR3 comprises 15 residues. Germline-derived CDR1 and CDR2 are MDHEN and SYDVKM. Losses at the gene ends were 6 bases for V and 6 bases for J; bases not matched to a gene: 9. CDR3: CASSSTGTGGSEQYF. As DNA, the CDR3 is TGTGCCAGCAGCTCAACCGGGACAGGGGGCTCCGAGCAGTACTTC.

This chain links TRBV5-1 with TRBJ1-2; 7 bases map to TRBD1. V gave up 0 bases and J gave up 4 bases; unmatched junction bases: 3. From germline, CDR1 is SGHRS and CDR2 YFSETQ. This CDR3 is 14 amino acids long. In nucleotides, the CDR3 is TGCGCCAGCAGCTTGGACAGGGGAGTCTATGGCTACACCTTC. Amino acid sequence: CASSLDRGVYGYTF.

This chain joins TRBV29-1 and TRBJ2-5; D perhaps matches TRBD2 (6 bases). Between the trimmed V and J ends, which lost 8 bases and 5 bases, there was a span of 21 bases. Germline lookup yields CDR1 SQVTM and CDR2 ANQGSEA. There are 14 residues in the CDR3. The CDR3 spells CSSGGVGEWETQYF. Written as DNA, the CDR3 is TGCAGCTCCGGGGGTGTAGGAGAATGGGAGACCCAGTACTTC. Based on the CDR3 plus reference TRBV29-1 and TRBJ2-5, the full variable domain is SAVISQKPSRDICQRGTSLTIQCQVDSQVTMMFWYRQQPGQSLTLIATANQGSEATYESGFVIDKFPISRPNLTFSTLTVSNMSPEDSSIYLCSSGGVGEWETQYFGPGTRLLVL.

This clone has just one count. V usage is TRBV4-3 and J usage is TRBJ2-5; D is ambiguous. There are 13 residues in the CDR3. V lost 4 bases and J 10 bases, leaving 16 bases between the germline ends. Germline V gene sequence: CDR1 LGHNA, CDR2 YSLEER. The CDR3, as DNA: TGCGCCAGCAGCCCCAACTTGTGGGGATTCCAGTACTTC. Its translation is CASSPNLWGFQYF.

This clone occurred a few times. The chain recombines TRBV9 with TRBJ1-3; TRBD1 is a possible D gene (6 bases). Germline-derived CDR1 and CDR2 are SGDLS and YYNGEE. Between the trimmed V and J ends, which lost 3 bases and 0 bases, there was a span of 16 bases. The length of the CDR3 is 17 residues. Here the CDR3 DNA reads TGTGCCAGCAGCGCCGGCCCAGGACAGAGCTCTGGAAACACCATATATTTT. Residues: CASSAGPGQSSGNTIYF.

This clone was seen a single time. The V call is TRBV5-1, the J call TRBJ1-2, with no clear D. The CDR3 consists of 13 residues. Germline V lookup: CDR1 SGHRS, CDR2 YFSETQ. V lost 7 bases to trimming and J lost 4 bases, with 14 bases between them. The CDR3 loop reads CASRPEAVYGYTF. CDR3 bases: TGCGCCAGCCGTCCAGAAGCCGTCTATGGCTACACCTTC.

This clone was observed a single time. CDR3 DNA sequence: TGCGCCAGAGCCTTCGGGACTAGCGGCTACAATGAGCAGTTCTTC. Protein product: CARAFGTSGYNEQFF. This rearrangement joins TRBV5-1 to TRBJ2-1; 11 bases line up with TRBD2. The CDR3 extends over 15 amino acids. After removal of 8 bases from V and 3 bases from J, the junction contained 7 bases not matched to a gene. Germline assignment: CDR1 SGHRS and CDR2 YFSETQ.

This chain links TRBV7-2 with TRBJ2-2, with TRBD2 as a possible D gene (6 bases). Germline assignment: CDR1 SGHTA and CDR2 FQGNSA. The CDR3 consists of 15 residues. The V and J ends lost 1 base and 6 bases respectively, with 12 bases between them. CDR3 nucleotides: TGTGCCAGCAGCTTAGGGGTGACTAGGGCCGGGGAGCTGTTTTTT. Amino acid sequence: CASSLGVTRAGELFF.

The CDR3 region is CASSFRQPGDTQYF. The DNA of the CDR3 is TGTGCCAGCAGCTTTCGACAGCCAGGTGATACGCAGTATTTT. The chain combines TRBV7-2 with TRBJ2-3; D might be TRBD1 (5 bases). Germline values: CDR1 SGHTA, CDR2 FQGNSA. With 3 bases removed from V and 6 bases from J, the gap between germline ends came to 13 bases. The CDR3 consists of 14 residues.

The rearrangement joins TRBV29-1 to TRBJ2-1; 8 bases are a match to TRBD1. CDR3 length: 13 amino acids. The germline CDR1 and CDR2 sequences are SQVTM and ANQGSEA. J gave up 5 bases and V 5 bases, and 5 bases lay outside the gene matches. This CDR3 reads CSVTGQGDNEQFF. CDR3 DNA sequence: TGCAGCGTTACCGGACAGGGAGACAATGAGCAGTTCTTC.

V gene TRBV5-1 combines with J gene TRBJ2-1, with 7 positions matching TRBD1. The V gene's germline CDR1 is SGHRS and CDR2 YFSETQ. The CDR3 contains 17 residues. V lost 5 bases to trimming and J lost 6 bases; unmatched junction nucleotides: 17. The CDR3 nucleotides are TGCGCCAGCAGGAAAGGACAGGACATATGGCGGAGCAATGAGCAGTTCTTC. It translates to CASRKGQDIWRSNEQFF.